These 27 T cell receptor beta chains were sequenced from one sample in a study of T-cell reconstitution after alpha-beta-depleted transplantation in children. Molecular barcoding with unique molecular identifiers was used for the TCRbeta library. Each CDR3 protein is one row after TCRdb ran MiXCR on the PCR reads. The profile covers hundreds of thousands of distinct CDR3 sequences, with over 10% appearing a single time and 0.79% taken by the ten largest. The sequencing used PBMCs, collected before TCRalphabeta/CD19-depleted stem cell transplant. The receptors originated from a girl aged 2-9 years with congenital amegakaryocytic thrombocytopenia, due to receive a stem cell transplant.

This clonotype occurred a few times. The chain has TRBV27 and TRBJ2-7, with unresolved D. This CDR3 region has 12 residues. Per the germline V gene, CDR1 is MNHEY and CDR2 is SMNVEV (reference sequence). The ends were cut back, 8 bases at V and 2 bases at J, with 10 bases in the middle. The CDR3 spells CASAGSTYEQYF. The DNA for the CDR3 is TGTGCCAGCGCTGGCTCCACCTACGAGCAGTACTTC.

The V and J genes are TRBV29-1 and TRBJ2-2; D might be TRBD1 (5 bases). The CDR3 runs 17 residues. Germline CDR1 SQVTM, CDR2 ANQGSEA. Trimming stripped 0 bases from V and 1 base from J, with 15 bases between. DNA of the CDR3: TGCAGCGTTGAAGATGAATCGCGACAGAGGAACACCGGGGAGCTGTTTTTT. It translates to CSVEDESRQRNTGELFF.

This clonotype was seen at least ten times. V is TRBV5-1 and J is TRBJ1-5; D gene ambiguous. The germline V gene encodes CDR1 SGHRS and CDR2 YFSETQ. Deletions cut 4 bases from V and 8 bases from J, with 10 bases between. The CDR3 is 12 residues long. The CDR3 region has the DNA TGCGCCAGCAGCCGTATCTCAGAGCCCCAGCATTTT. Encoded protein: CASSRISEPQHF.

This clonotype was seen at least ten times. The V and J genes are TRBV25-1 and TRBJ1-2; TRBD1 might be the D (5 bases). V dropped 3 bases and J dropped 3 bases, with 11 bases sitting between them. This CDR3 has 14 residues. Per the germline V gene, CDR1 is MGHDK and CDR2 is SYGVNS. CDR3 sequence reads: CASSEPGMDYGYTF. The CDR3 coding sequence is TGTGCCAGCAGTGAGCCAGGGATGGACTATGGCTACACCTTC.

This clonotype has ten or more counts. The chain employs TRBV20-1 and TRBJ2-7, with TRBD2 matching 8 bases. Germline assignment: CDR1 DFQATT and CDR2 SNEGSKA (reference sequence). The CDR3 is 14 amino acids. Unmatched junction bases numbered 8, after V lost 3 bases and J lost 4 bases. CDR3 region: CSARVGRVVYEQYF. In DNA, the CDR3 is TGCAGTGCTAGGGTCGGGAGGGTGGTTTACGAGCAGTACTTC.

The table lists this clonotype with a few counts. This chain uses TRBV12-3 or TRBV12-4 with TRBJ2-2; 8 nucleotides line up with TRBD2. J lost 4 bases, V lost 6 bases, and 10 bases had no gene match. The CDR3 is 16 amino acids. CDR3 residues: CASRELAGWGTGELFF. As DNA, the CDR3 is TGTGCCAGCAGAGAGCTAGCGGGCTGGGGCACCGGGGAGCTGTTTTTT.

The table lists this clonotype with a few counts. Here the CDR3 reads CASSRQGQGTDTQYF. The CDR3 nucleotides read TGTGCCAGCAGCCGCCAGGGACAGGGCACAGATACGCAGTATTTT. The chain has TRBV7-9 and TRBJ2-3; 8 nucleotides agree with TRBD1. From germline, CDR1 is SEHNR and CDR2 FQNEAQ (reference sequence). V was pared by 5 bases and J by 1 base, with 5 bases of the junction left unmatched. CDR3 length: 15 amino acids. The full variable domain, completed using reference TRBV7-9 and TRBJ2-3, is DTGVSQNPRHKITKRGQNVTFRCDPISEHNRLYWYRQTLGQGPEFLTYFQNEAQLEKSRLLSDRFSAERPKGSFSTLEIQRTEQGDSAMYLCASSRQGQGTDTQYFGPGTRLTVL.

CDR3 loop: CASSPPGDNDYEQYF. CDR3 nucleotides: TGTGCCAGCAGTCCCCCCGGGGACAATGACTACGAGCAGTACTTC. The chain uses TRBV28 and TRBJ2-7, with D tentatively TRBD1 (6 bases). The length of the CDR3 is 15 residues. Trimming shortened V by 5 bases and J by 3 bases, and 17 bases separated the two germline ends. Germline V gene sequence: CDR1 MDHEN, CDR2 SYDVKM.

The chain's CDR3 is CASSFTIGFLDTEAFF. The CDR3 DNA follows: TGTGCCAGCAGCTTTACGATTGGGTTCTTGGACACTGAAGCTTTCTTT. The V and J genes are TRBV7-2 and TRBJ1-1; no definite D call. Germline V gene lookup returns CDR1 SGHTA and CDR2 FQGNSA. V was clipped by 3 bases and J by 3 bases, with 17 bases between them. The CDR3 contains 16 residues.

This clonotype was counted between two and nine times. J is TRBJ2-2 and V is TRBV27; 7 bases map to TRBD2. The V gene end was trimmed by 1 base and the J gene end by 5 bases; junction bases not matched to a gene: 7. The CDR3 loop spans 16 amino acids. From germline, CDR1 is MNHEY and CDR2 SMNVEV (reference sequence). The CDR3 is CASSLLGGGWTGELFF. As DNA, the CDR3 is TGTGCCAGCAGTTTATTGGGGGGGGGATGGACCGGGGAGCTGTTTTTT.

The chain uses TRBV20-1 and TRBJ1-4; possible D gene TRBD1, 6 bases. Germline loops: CDR1 DFQATT, CDR2 SNEGSKA (reference sequence). The CDR3 totals 16 residues. Trimming pared 2 bases from V and 4 bases from J, leaving 17 bases between. The CDR3 here is CSARPWGGRINEKLFF. The CDR3 DNA reads as TGCAGTGCTAGACCATGGGGGGGCAGGATTAATGAAAAACTGTTTTTT.

Ten or more counts support this clonotype. This chain connects TRBV24-1 to TRBJ2-7; D perhaps matches TRBD1 (6 bases). Trimming shortened V by 2 bases and J by 12 bases, and 13 bases separated the two germline ends. Germline V gives CDR1 KGHDR, CDR2 SFDVKD. This CDR3 has 12 residues. The CDR3 loop reads CATSDYTGSRYF. CDR3 nucleotide sequence: TGTGCCACCAGTGATTATACAGGGAGCAGGTACTTC.

This clonotype was seen repeatedly, ten times or more. The rearrangement uses TRBV4-1 and TRBJ1-1; possible D gene TRBD1, 6 bases. Germline CDR1 and CDR2: MGHRA and YSYEKL. This CDR3 contains 12 residues. The V end was cut by 2 bases, the J end by 8 bases, with 9 bases between. This CDR3 is CASSQTGKEAFF. The CDR3 DNA reads TGCGCCAGCAGCCAAACAGGGAAAGAAGCTTTCTTT.

In its sample, this clonotype was seen a few times. The chain employs TRBV14 and TRBJ2-2; D possibly corresponds to TRBD2 (6 bases). This CDR3 spans 16 amino acids. Trimming took 2 bases from V and 4 from J, leaving 14 bases between them. The germline V gene has CDR1 SGHDN and CDR2 FVKESK. The CDR3 DNA follows: TGTGCCAGCAGCCAACTCGGTCCGGGGGTCACCGGGGAGCTGTTTTTT. Translating it yields CASSQLGPGVTGELFF. The variable domain in full, completed from reference TRBV14 and TRBJ2-2, reads EAGVTQFPSHSVIEKGQTVTLRCDPISGHDNLYWYRRVMGKEIKFLLHFVKESKQDESGMPNNRFLAERTGGTYSTLKVQPAELEDSGVYFCASSQLGPGVTGELFFGEGSRLTVL.

This clonotype was seen repeatedly, ten times or more. V usage is TRBV20-1 and J usage is TRBJ1-2; no definite D call. This CDR3 is built from 13 residues. Germline V gene sequence: CDR1 DFQATT, CDR2 SNEGSKA (reference sequence). The germline V and J ends were trimmed by 5 bases and 0 bases, with 10 bases remaining between them. The CDR3: CSAWHRANYGYTF. The CDR3 coding sequence is TGCAGTGCTTGGCACAGAGCTAACTATGGCTACACCTTC.

The chain joins TRBV28 to TRBJ2-7, with 8 nucleotides matching TRBD1. The length of the CDR3 is 13 residues. Trimming took 7 bases from V and 2 from J; bases not matched to a gene: 4. CDR1 MDHEN and CDR2 SYDVKM come from the germline V gene. CDR3 sequence reads: CASTGQVTYEQYF. The CDR3 bases are TGTGCCAGCACGGGACAGGTCACCTACGAGCAGTACTTC.

The genes are TRBV12-3 or TRBV12-4 and TRBJ1-2; D might be TRBD1 (5 bases). The CDR3 sequence is 15 residues long. V was clipped by 3 bases and J by 5 bases, with 16 bases between them. The CDR3 spells CASSLGHPPLYGYTF. CDR3 nucleotides: TGTGCCAGCAGTTTGGGGCATCCGCCTCTTTATGGCTACACCTTC.

The sample holds many counts of this clonotype. This sequence joins TRBV5-1 and TRBJ2-3; TRBD2 matches at 10 bases. The ends lost 3 bases at V and 5 bases at J; junction bases unmatched: 3. This CDR3 is built from 14 residues. CDR1 is SGHRS, CDR2 YFSETQ, per germline. CDR3 amino acids: CASSSTSGKDTQYF. Written as DNA, the CDR3 is TGCGCCAGCAGCTCCACTAGCGGGAAAGATACGCAGTATTTT.

On this clonotype itself: A much larger clone lies a single base off, so this may be a read error. V is TRBV11-2 and J is TRBJ2-3; no reliable D call. This CDR3 has 17 amino acids. V was clipped by 5 bases and J by 6 bases, with 24 bases between them. In germline, CDR1 is SGHAT, CDR2 FQNNGV. CDR3 DNA: TGTGCCAGCAGCATAATCCGCCTACCCCGTCAAGGGGATACGCAGTATTTT. Its translation: CASSIIRLPRQGDTQYF.

This clonotype was observed at least ten times. V gene TRBV5-1 combines with J gene TRBJ2-2; D not certain. V lost 0 bases and J lost 6, with 6 bases in between. The CDR3 spans 13 residues. CDR1 and CDR2 (germline): SGHRS, YFSETQ. This chain's CDR3 is CASSLDFPGELFF. The CDR3 DNA reads as TGCGCCAGCAGCTTGGATTTTCCCGGGGAGCTGTTTTTT.

This clonotype was counted ten times or more. The J gene is TRBJ1-2, the V gene TRBV29-1; the D is unclear. This CDR3 comprises 11 residues. Germline V CDR1 and CDR2: SQVTM, ANQGSEA. Trimming pared 7 bases from V and 5 bases from J, leaving 11 bases between. Written as DNA, the CDR3 is TGCAGCGGGAACTTGGGGTATGGCTACACCTTC. Encoded protein: CSGNLGYGYTF. Using reference TRBV29-1 and TRBJ1-2 for the parts outside the CDR3, the full variable domain is SAVISQKPSRDICQRGTSLTIQCQVDSQVTMMFWYRQQPGQSLTLIATANQGSEATYESGFVIDKFPISRPNLTFSTLTVSNMSPEDSSIYLCSGNLGYGYTFGSGTRLTVV.

J is TRBJ2-5 and V is TRBV11-2; 9 nucleotides agree with TRBD2. V trimming: 1 base; J trimming: 0 bases; junction bases outside the gene matches: 6. Germline V gene data show CDR1 as SGHAT and CDR2 as FQNNGV. CDR3 length equals 17 residues. CDR3 sequence: CASSLGLAGNNQETQYF. Here the CDR3 DNA reads TGTGCCAGCAGCTTAGGTCTAGCGGGGAACAACCAAGAGACCCAGTACTTC. The entire variable domain, with the rest obtained from reference TRBV11-2 and TRBJ2-5, is as follows: EAGVAQSPRYKIIEKRQSVAFWCNPISGHATLYWYQQILGQGPKLLIQFQNNGVVDDSQLPKDRFSAERLKGVDSTLKIQPAKLEDSAVYLCASSLGLAGNNQETQYFGPGTRLLVL.

This clonotype was counted many times. The chain combines TRBV29-1 with TRBJ2-7; D not resolved. This CDR3 is built from 12 residues. V dropped 7 bases and J dropped 2 bases, with 12 bases sitting between them. Looked up from germline, CDR1 is SQVTM and CDR2 is ANQGSEA. This chain's CDR3 is CSAGDGAYEQYF. The CDR3 DNA is TGCAGCGCTGGCGACGGAGCCTACGAGCAGTACTTC.

This clonotype was observed at least ten times. The CDR3 is CASSFTWDTEAFF. In DNA, the CDR3 is TGTGCCAGCAGCTTTACGTGGGACACTGAAGCTTTCTTT. The chain joins TRBV11-1 to TRBJ1-1; D unresolved. Germline values: CDR1 SGHAT, CDR2 FQDESV (reference sequence). V lost 3 bases to trimming and J lost 3 bases, with 8 bases between them. This CDR3 is built from 13 residues.

This clonotype was seen repeatedly, ten times or more. V usage is TRBV5-1 and J usage is TRBJ2-4; 8 nucleotides line up with TRBD1. Germline V gives CDR1 SGHRS, CDR2 YFSETQ. V gave up 5 bases and J gave up 9 bases; unmatched junction bases: 4. This CDR3 has 12 amino acids. The CDR3 reads CASRPGQGIQYF. DNA for the CDR3: TGCGCCAGCAGACCAGGACAGGGCATTCAGTACTTC.

This clonotype occurred many times. One end of the junction fails to match germline, which may point to a read error. This chain connects TRBV5-1 to TRBJ2-1; TRBD2 might be the D (6 bases). Germline CDR1 and CDR2: SGHRS and YFSETQ. The CDR3 has 15 residues. The CDR3 is CASSLAGTPYNEQFF. The DNA of the CDR3 is TGTGCCAGCAGCCTGGCGGGGACCCCCTACAATGAGCAGTTCTTC. Based on the CDR3 plus reference TRBV5-1 and TRBJ2-1, the full variable domain is KAGVTQTPRYLIKTRGQQVTLSCSPISGHRSVSWYQQTPGQGLQFLFEYFSETQRNKGNFPGRFSGRQFSNSRSEMNVSTLELGDSALYLCASSLAGTPYNEQFFGPGTRLTVL.

This clonotype was recorded a few times. CDR3 amino acids: CATSRETYNEQFF. The CDR3 coding sequence is TGTGCCACCAGCAGGGAGACATACAATGAGCAGTTCTTC. The V gene is TRBV15, the J gene TRBJ2-1; D is unclear. V lost 3 bases to trimming and J lost 4 bases, with 7 bases between them. Germline lookup yields CDR1 LNHNV and CDR2 YYDKDF (reference sequence). The CDR3 contains 13 residues.